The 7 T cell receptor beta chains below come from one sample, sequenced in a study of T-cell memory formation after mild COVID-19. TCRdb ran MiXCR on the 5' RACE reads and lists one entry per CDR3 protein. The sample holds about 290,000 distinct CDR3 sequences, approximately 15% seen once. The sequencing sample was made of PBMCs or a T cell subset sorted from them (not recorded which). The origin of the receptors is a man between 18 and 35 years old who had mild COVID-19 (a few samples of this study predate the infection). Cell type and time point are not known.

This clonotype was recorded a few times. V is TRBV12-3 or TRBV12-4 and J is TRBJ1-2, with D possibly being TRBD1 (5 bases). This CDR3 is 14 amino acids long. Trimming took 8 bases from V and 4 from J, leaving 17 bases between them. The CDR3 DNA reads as TGTGCCAGCCGCCCCCGGATCGGGGGCTATGGCTACACCTTC. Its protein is CASRPRIGGYGYTF.

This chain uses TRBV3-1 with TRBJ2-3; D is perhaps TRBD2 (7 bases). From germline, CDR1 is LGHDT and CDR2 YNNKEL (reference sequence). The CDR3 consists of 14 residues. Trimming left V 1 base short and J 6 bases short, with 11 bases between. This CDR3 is CASSQGGGADTQYF. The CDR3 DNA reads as TGTGCCAGCAGCCAAGGTGGGGGGGCCGATACGCAGTATTTT.

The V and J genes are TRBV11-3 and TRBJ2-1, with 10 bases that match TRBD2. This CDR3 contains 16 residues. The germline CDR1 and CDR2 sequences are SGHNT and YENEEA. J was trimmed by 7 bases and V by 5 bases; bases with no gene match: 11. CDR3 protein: CASSLVAGGQGNEQFF. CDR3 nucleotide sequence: TGTGCCAGCAGCCTCGTAGCGGGGGGCCAAGGGAATGAGCAGTTCTTC.

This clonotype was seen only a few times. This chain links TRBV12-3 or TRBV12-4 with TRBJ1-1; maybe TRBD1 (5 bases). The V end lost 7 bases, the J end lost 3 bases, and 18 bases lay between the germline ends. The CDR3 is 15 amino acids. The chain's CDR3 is CASIPGGTSYTEAFF. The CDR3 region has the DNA TGTGCCAGCATCCCCGGGGGAACCTCCTACACTGAAGCTTTCTTT.

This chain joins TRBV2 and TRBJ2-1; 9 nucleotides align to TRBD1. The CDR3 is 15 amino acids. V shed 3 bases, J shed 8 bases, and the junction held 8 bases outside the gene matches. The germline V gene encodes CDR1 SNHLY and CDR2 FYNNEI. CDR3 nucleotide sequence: TGTGCCAGCAGTGATAGGACAGGGGTATCGGATGAGCAGTTCTTC. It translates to CASSDRTGVSDEQFF.

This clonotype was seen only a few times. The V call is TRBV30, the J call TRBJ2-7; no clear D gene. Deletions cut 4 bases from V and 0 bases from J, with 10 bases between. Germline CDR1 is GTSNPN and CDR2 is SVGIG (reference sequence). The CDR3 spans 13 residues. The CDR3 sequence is CAWIAESSYEQYF. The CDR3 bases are TGTGCCTGGATTGCGGAGAGCTCCTACGAGCAGTACTTC.

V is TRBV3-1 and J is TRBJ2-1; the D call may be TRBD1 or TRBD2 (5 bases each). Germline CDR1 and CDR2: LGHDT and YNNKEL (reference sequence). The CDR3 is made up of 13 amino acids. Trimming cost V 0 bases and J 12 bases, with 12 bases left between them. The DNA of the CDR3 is TGTGCCAGCAGCCAAGATCTTTGGGGACCGCAGTTCTTC. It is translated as CASSQDLWGPQFF.